These 13 T cell receptor beta chains came from one sample sequenced in a study of T cell responses to AZD1222 COVID-19 vaccine. Repertoires were generated with immunoSEQ multiplex PCR, while TCRdb's copy carries only in-frame clones and drops some. This sample yields about 86,000 clones, of which around 89% are seen a single time; 12% belongs to the top ten. The material was peripheral blood, obtained 28 days after the second AZD1222 dose. All receptors derive from an adult who received the AZD1222 COVID-19 vaccine.

The gene calls are TRBV2 and TRBJ1-1; tentatively, D is TRBD1 (5 bases). The germline V and J ends were trimmed by 1 base and 1 base, with 10 bases remaining between them. Germline CDR1 reads SNHLY; CDR2 reads FYNNEI. This CDR3 has 15 residues. CDR3 protein: CASSEVGVGNTEAFF. In DNA form, the CDR3 reads TGTGCCAGCAGTGAAGTGGGGGTCGGGAACACTGAAGCTTTCTTT. The full variable domain, with the rest looked up from reference TRBV2 and TRBJ1-1, is EPEVTQTPSHQVTQMGQEVILRCVPISNHLYFYWYRQILGQKVEFLVSFYNNEISEKSEIFDDQFSVERPDGSNFTLKIRSTKLEDSAMYFCASSEVGVGNTEAFFGQGTRLTVV.

V and J are TRBV28 and TRBJ2-7; a possible D gene is TRBD2 (6 bases). Germline CDR1 reads MDHEN; CDR2 reads SYDVKM. Trimming removed 5 bases from V and 6 bases from J, with 20 bases in between. CDR3 size: 15 residues. CDR3 DNA: TGTGCCAGCAGTCGGGAGTGGAGGGAGACTGGCGAGCAGTACTTC. This encodes CASSREWRETGEQYF.

V and J are TRBV6-1 and TRBJ1-5; no clear D gene. The V and J ends lost 2 bases and 4 bases respectively, with 9 bases between them. CDR1 is MNHNS and CDR2 is SASEGT in the germline V gene. CDR3 length: 14 amino acids. The CDR3 region is CASSERHANQPQHF. CDR3 nucleotides: TGTGCCAGCAGTGAAAGACACGCAAATCAGCCCCAGCATTTT.

This chain's CDR3 is CASSGVAGGNTDTQYF. In DNA, the CDR3 is TGTGCCAGCAGCGGAGTAGCGGGGGGGAACACAGATACGCAGTATTTT. V is TRBV9 and J is TRBJ2-3; 11 bases match TRBD2. This CDR3 is 16 amino acids long. Per germline, CDR1 SGDLS and CDR2 YYNGEE. Germline trimming cut 3 bases from V and 2 bases from J; bases unmatched to any gene: 5.

A few counts support this clone. The chain combines TRBV6-5 with TRBJ1-4, with 8 positions matching TRBD1. CDR1 and CDR2 (germline): MNHEY, SVGAGI. The CDR3 length is 14 residues. Losses at the gene ends were 4 bases for V and 5 bases for J; bases not matched to a gene: 3. CDR3: CASSSRDRNEKLFF. For the CDR3, the DNA is TGTGCCAGCAGTTCCCGGGACAGGAATGAAAAACTGTTTTTT.

This sequence joins TRBV15 and TRBJ2-5, with TRBD1 matching 7 bases. V lost 6 bases, J lost 4 bases, and 11 bases stayed unmatched. This CDR3 is built from 15 residues. CDR1 is LNHNV, CDR2 YYDKDF, per germline (reference sequence). The CDR3 reads CATSMVGQGVETQYF. The CDR3 nucleotides are TGTGCCACCAGTATGGTAGGGCAGGGGGTAGAGACCCAGTACTTC.

The chain links TRBV7-6 to TRBJ2-3; TRBD2 might be the D (5 bases). Per the germline V gene, CDR1 is SGHVS and CDR2 is FNYEAQ. The CDR3 totals 15 residues. Between the trimmed V and J ends, which lost 5 bases and 0 bases, there was a span of 12 bases. DNA for the CDR3: TGTGCCAGCAGCGGAAGACTATCCAGCACAGATACGCAGTATTTT. It is translated as CASSGRLSSTDTQYF.

The chain has TRBV7-2 and TRBJ1-1; 7 nucleotides agree with TRBD1. V lost 4 bases and J lost 8; bases outside the gene matches: 7. Per the germline V gene, CDR1 is SGHTA and CDR2 is FQGNSA. The CDR3 has 13 residues. The CDR3 DNA is TGTGCCAGCAGCTCCACAGGGGCTGGGGAAGCTTTCTTT. It translates to CASSSTGAGEAFF.

The CDR3 DNA sequence: TGTGCCAGCAGCAGGACTAGCGGGAGTTGGGGCGAGCAGTACTTC. Protein: CASSRTSGSWGEQYF. The V gene is TRBV3-1 (or the pseudogene TRBV3-2), the J gene TRBJ2-7, with 13 bases that match TRBD2. This CDR3 contains 15 residues. Germline CDR1 LGHDT, CDR2 YNNKEL (reference sequence). V gave up 5 bases and J gave up 6 bases; unmatched junction bases: 7.

This rearrangement joins TRBV4-1 to TRBJ2-3; 10 positions match TRBD2. The CDR3 consists of 17 residues. With 4 bases clipped from V and 3 bases from J, the junction kept 10 bases outside the gene matches. Germline V gene lookup returns CDR1 MGHRA and CDR2 YSYEKL. CDR3 residues: CASSPRVAGGETDTQYF. The CDR3 coding sequence is TGCGCCAGCAGCCCCAGGGTAGCGGGGGGAGAGACAGATACGCAGTATTTT.

V usage is TRBV28 and J usage is TRBJ2-7, with 7 bases fitting TRBD2. V shed 1 base, J shed 2 bases, and the junction held 5 bases outside the gene matches. Germline CDR1 is MDHEN and CDR2 is SYDVKM. This CDR3 contains 15 residues. Written as DNA, the CDR3 is TGTGCCAGCAGTTTATCGGCGGGAGTAGCCTACGAGCAGTACTTC. Translation gives CASSLSAGVAYEQYF.

The V call is TRBV9, the J call TRBJ1-3; D unresolved. The CDR3 has 15 residues. With 2 bases removed from V and 0 bases from J, the gap between germline ends came to 9 bases. Germline CDR1 reads SGDLS; CDR2 reads YYNGEE. CDR3 nucleotides: TGTGCCAGCAGCGTGGACGGTAGCTCTGGAAACACCATATATTTT. It encodes CASSVDGSSGNTIYF.

V gene TRBV18 combines with J gene TRBJ2-2; D is perhaps TRBD1 (6 bases). The CDR3 contains 15 residues. Germline values: CDR1 KGHSH, CDR2 LQKENI. The germline V and J ends were trimmed by 6 bases and 0 bases, with 11 bases remaining between them. CDR3 nucleotide sequence: TGTGCCAGCTCGCAACAGGGCTCGAACACCGGGGAGCTGTTTTTT. Its translation: CASSQQGSNTGELFF.